A single sample is the source of the 19 T cell receptor beta chains below, sequenced in a study of CD8+CD57+ T cells in acquired aplastic anemia. The TCR beta profiling, which covered VDJ combination and CDR3 sequence, was carried out using genomic DNA as the template. TCRdb independently ran MiXCR on the reads; one entry per CDR3 protein. The repertoire holds about 180,000 distinct CDR3 sequences, more than 45% seen once, with roughly 1.1% in the top ten. Flow cytometry had shown expanded CD8+CD57+ cells in the patients chosen for sequencing. What was sequenced was sorted CD4+, CD8+, or CD8+CD57+ T cells (not recorded which) from PBMCs. These receptors were obtained from a human donor with aplastic anemia.

This clonotype has a count of ten or more. This sequence joins TRBV7-9 and TRBJ1-1; TRBD1 agrees at 12 bases. Germline V gene sequence: CDR1 SEHNR, CDR2 FQNEAQ (reference sequence). The CDR3 length is 16 residues. The J segment lost 5 bases and the V segment lost 8 bases, leaving 12 bases of the junction unmatched. The CDR3: CASSPGQGAIRTEAFF. DNA of the CDR3: TGTGCCAGCTCACCGGGACAGGGGGCGATACGGACTGAAGCTTTCTTT.

This clonotype has at least ten counts. V usage is TRBV3-1 and J usage is TRBJ1-1, with a tentative D call TRBD1 (5 bases). Germline lookup yields CDR1 LGHDT and CDR2 YNNKEL (reference sequence). The CDR3 extends over 14 amino acids. V was pared by 1 base and J by 4 bases, with 10 bases between. The CDR3 nucleotides are TGTGCCAGCAGCCAAGTTGCGGGGGGCACTGAAGCTTTCTTT. Its protein product is CASSQVAGGTEAFF.

The chain links TRBV10-2 to TRBJ2-2, with 12 bases aligning to TRBD2. Germline loops: CDR1 WSHSY, CDR2 SAAADI. The CDR3 is made up of 18 amino acids. V trimming: 0 bases; J trimming: 6 bases; junction bases outside the gene matches: 8. CDR3 DNA sequence: TGCGCCAGCAGTGAGTCTTTGCTAGCGGGGGGGCAAGCCGGGGAGCTGTTTTTT. The encoded protein is CASSESLLAGGQAGELFF.

The genes are TRBV12-3 or TRBV12-4 and TRBJ2-1, with D tentatively TRBD1 or TRBD2 (5 bases each). The CDR3 length is 14 residues. V lost 6 bases and J 7 bases, leaving 16 bases between the germline ends. CDR3 DNA: TGTGCCAGCAGACCGGGGCTCATGGTGAATGAGCAGTTCTTC. This codes for CASRPGLMVNEQFF.

The chain couples TRBV7-8 to TRBJ1-4, with D possibly TRBD1 on 6 matching bases. CDR3 size: 13 residues. Germline assignment: CDR1 SGHVS and CDR2 FQNEAQ. V lost 7 bases and J lost 7, with 13 bases in between. CDR3 in amino acids: CASTQGAFEKLFF. In nucleotides, the CDR3 is TGTGCCAGCACACAGGGTGCGTTTGAAAAACTGTTTTTT.

This clonotype was recorded many times. This chain links TRBV7-8 with TRBJ2-5, with a tentative D call TRBD2 (5 bases). V lost 4 bases and J 9 bases, leaving 9 bases between the germline ends. This CDR3 region has 11 residues. The germline V gene has CDR1 SGHVS and CDR2 FQNEAQ. The CDR3 sequence is CASSSPGAQYF. The DNA of the CDR3 is TGTGCCAGCAGCTCGCCCGGGGCCCAGTACTTC.

This clonotype was detected ten times or more. V usage is TRBV19 and J usage is TRBJ1-4; possibly TRBD1 for D (6 bases). Germline CDR1 LNHDA, CDR2 SQIVND (reference sequence). The CDR3 totals 15 residues. Trimming removed 3 bases from V and 0 bases from J, with 8 bases in between. Here the CDR3 reads CASSIDRSTNEKLFF. Written as DNA, the CDR3 is TGTGCCAGTAGTATCGACAGGTCAACTAATGAAAAACTGTTTTTT.

V is TRBV15 and J is TRBJ2-1; 8 positions agree with TRBD1. J was trimmed by 5 bases and V by 3 bases; bases with no gene match: 3. Germline-derived CDR1 and CDR2 are LNHNV and YYDKDF (reference sequence). The CDR3 is 14 residues long. The CDR3 region is CATSSSGQDNEQFF. The CDR3 nucleotides read TGTGCCACCAGCAGTTCGGGACAGGACAATGAGCAGTTCTTC.

Comment on this clonotype: One base away lies a much larger clone, so this may be a sequencing read error. The chain couples TRBV11-2 to TRBJ1-1, with 7 bases identical to TRBD1. The CDR3 is made up of 16 amino acids. In germline, CDR1 is SGHAT, CDR2 FQNNGV. Trimming cost V 6 bases and J 6 bases; bases outside gene matches: 16. CDR3 coding DNA: TGTGCCAGCAGTCCGGGGACAGCGATAGGCCCCCCTGAAGCTTTCTTT. As protein: CASSPGTAIGPPEAFF. Combining the CDR3 with reference TRBV11-2 and TRBJ1-1 gives the whole variable domain EAGVAQSPRYKIIEKRQSVAFWCNPISGHATLYWYQQILGQGPKLLIQFQNNGVVDDSQLPKDRFSAERLKGVDSTLKIQPAKLEDSAVYLCASSPGTAIGPPEAFFGQGTRLTVV.

The chain has TRBV19 and TRBJ1-6; no clear D gene. This CDR3 has 14 residues. CDR1 is LNHDA, CDR2 SQIVND, per germline (reference sequence). V lost 4 bases and J lost 12, with 16 bases in between. In DNA form, the CDR3 reads TGTGCCAGTAGTACCCCAGAGGGCCCAGGACCCCTCCACTTT. Residues: CASSTPEGPGPLHF.

This clonotype was counted many times. The chain couples TRBV5-1 to TRBJ2-5; tentative D call: TRBD1 (6 bases). From germline, CDR1 is SGHRS and CDR2 YFSETQ. CDR3 length: 14 amino acids. Trimming left V 4 bases short and J 3 bases short, with 13 bases between. The CDR3 loop reads CASSTTGFEETQYF. DNA for the CDR3: TGCGCCAGCAGCACAACAGGGTTCGAAGAGACCCAGTACTTC.

This clonotype came up many times. The gene calls are TRBV20-1 and TRBJ2-3; D is ambiguous. The V end lost 0 bases, the J end lost 3 bases, and 13 bases lay between the germline ends. The CDR3 extends over 15 amino acids. CDR1 DFQATT and CDR2 SNEGSKA come from the germline V gene (reference sequence). The chain's CDR3 is CSARDTVGGTDTQYF. The CDR3 DNA reads as TGCAGTGCTAGAGATACAGTGGGTGGGACAGATACGCAGTATTTT.

Worth noting for this clonotype: This may arise from a read error, as a much more abundant clone is one base away. The rearrangement uses TRBV4-1 and TRBJ1-1; no clear D gene. The length of the CDR3 is 16 residues. Germline V gives CDR1 MGHRA, CDR2 YSYEKL. This CDR3 reads CASNQDQVGWYTEAFF. The CDR3 nucleotides read TGCGCCAGCAACCAAGATCAGGTAGGATGGTACACTGAAGCTTTCTTT.

The chain carries TRBV5-8 and TRBJ2-7; D gene unclear. The CDR3 is 13 residues long. The V and J ends lost 1 base and 4 bases respectively, with 9 bases between them. CDR1 and CDR2 from the germline V gene are SGHTS and YDEGEE. The CDR3 bases are TGTGCCAGCAGCTTGCATCCTCAATACGAGCAGTACTTC. Amino acid sequence: CASSLHPQYEQYF. The variable domain in full, with the rest retrieved from reference TRBV5-8 and TRBJ2-7, is EAGVTQSPTHLIKTRGQQATLRCSPISGHTSVYWYQQALGLGLQFLLWYDEGEERNRGNFPPRFSGRQFPNYSSELNVNALELEDSALYLCASSLHPQYEQYFGPGTRLTVT.

This clonotype was observed many times. This chain connects TRBV20-1 to TRBJ2-5; perhaps TRBD2 as D (5 bases). V was clipped by 0 bases and J by 4 bases, with 12 bases between them. Germline loops: CDR1 DFQATT, CDR2 SNEGSKA (reference sequence). The CDR3 consists of 14 residues. The DNA of the CDR3 is TGCAGTGCTAGAGACCCACTAGGCGGAGAGACCCAGTACTTC. It codes for CSARDPLGGETQYF.

V gene TRBV25-1 combines with J gene TRBJ2-1, with 9 bases identical to TRBD2. This CDR3 region has 15 residues. CDR1 and CDR2 (germline): MGHDK, SYGVNS. The trim removed 6 bases at V and 1 base at J, leaving 4 bases unmatched. The CDR3 coding sequence is TGTGCCAGCAGCGTCAGCGGGAGGTCCTACAATGAGCAGTTCTTC. Translating it yields CASSVSGRSYNEQFF.

This clonotype was detected ten times or more. This sequence joins TRBV12-3 or TRBV12-4 and TRBJ2-7, with 7 bases that match TRBD1. After removal of 5 bases from V and 3 bases from J, the junction contained 4 bases not matched to a gene. The CDR3 has 13 amino acids. CDR3 amino acids: CASSVTGVYEQYF. CDR3 coding DNA: TGTGCCAGCAGTGTAACAGGGGTCTACGAGCAGTACTTC.

The table lists this clonotype with many counts. The V call is TRBV4-2, the J call TRBJ1-1, with no clear D. V was cut by 2 bases and J by 5 bases, with 6 bases left in between. The germline gives CDR1 LGHNA, CDR2 YNFKEQ. This CDR3 has 12 amino acids. DNA of the CDR3: TGTGCCAGCAGCCAAATGCTAACTGAAGCTTTCTTT. Translated, it gives CASSQMLTEAFF.

This clonotype has a single count. One base away lies a much larger clone, so this may be a sequencing read error. The chain has TRBV6-5 and TRBJ1-3; D uncertain. The CDR3 runs 15 residues. Germline CDR1 is MNHEY and CDR2 is SVGAGI. CDR3 sequence (DNA): TGTGCCAGCAGTTACTCTGGGCAGCCAGGTAACACCAGATATTTT. Translating gives CASSYSGQPGNTRYF.